The 13 T cell receptor beta chains below come from one sample, sequenced in a study of control samples from healthy donors and cancer patients. Assay used: immunoSEQ multiplex PCR; TCRdb lists only in-frame clones, some missing. The table includes about 230,000 clones, around 80% detected once. Sequencing was done on a sample of PBMCs. The receptors were sampled from a woman aged 60-75 years with lung cancer.

The V call is TRBV19, the J call TRBJ1-5; 9 nucleotides align to TRBD1. The length of the CDR3 is 15 residues. Germline V gene data show CDR1 as LNHDA and CDR2 as SQIVND (reference sequence). V dropped 6 bases and J dropped 6; count of bases not matched to a gene: 9. CDR3 bases: TGTGCCAGTAGCCCCCGGGACAGGGAAGGTCAGCCCCAGCATTTT. Amino acids: CASSPRDREGQPQHF.

The genes are TRBV4-2 and TRBJ2-5; 11 bases map to TRBD1. V lost 4 bases to trimming and J lost 5 bases; unmatched junction nucleotides: 6. The CDR3 totals 15 residues. Germline V gives CDR1 LGHNA, CDR2 YNFKEQ. CDR3 DNA sequence: TGTGCCAGCAGCCGGGACAGGGGGTTGGGCGAGACCCAGTACTTC. It translates to CASSRDRGLGETQYF.

The V and J genes are TRBV24-1 and TRBJ2-3; D not resolved. Germline CDR1 reads KGHDR; CDR2 reads SFDVKD. This CDR3 spans 13 amino acids. Trimming removed 7 bases from V and 3 bases from J, with 10 bases in between. The CDR3: CATSSPGTDTQYF. CDR3 sequence (DNA): TGTGCCACCAGCAGCCCTGGGACAGATACGCAGTATTTT.

V gene TRBV5-1 combines with J gene TRBJ2-3; D is unresolved. With 2 bases removed from V and 6 bases from J, the gap between germline ends came to 7 bases. Germline assignment: CDR1 SGHRS and CDR2 YFSETQ. The CDR3 has 12 amino acids. The DNA of the CDR3 is TGCGCCAGCAGCTTAACTGGGGATACGCAGTATTTT. Amino acids: CASSLTGDTQYF.

The V call is TRBV5-6, the J call TRBJ1-2; a weak D match, TRBD1 (6 bases). Trimming cost V 1 base and J 5 bases, with 12 bases left between them. Germline CDR1 is SGHDT and CDR2 is YYEEEE. There are 14 residues in the CDR3. For the CDR3, the DNA is TGTGCCAGCAGCTTGACACAGGGAGAGTATGGCTACACCTTC. It encodes CASSLTQGEYGYTF.

V and J are TRBV6-6 and TRBJ1-5, with unresolved D. Germline CDR1 reads MNHNY; CDR2 reads SVGAGI (reference sequence). The ends were cut back, 2 bases at V and 4 bases at J, with 3 bases in the middle. The CDR3 runs 12 residues. As DNA, the CDR3 is TGTGCCAGCAGTTACAAAAATCAGCCCCAGCATTTT. Its protein product is CASSYKNQPQHF.

V is TRBV5-4 and J is TRBJ2-6, with D perhaps TRBD1 or TRBD2 (5 bases each). The CDR3 is 18 residues long. V was trimmed by 3 bases and J by 0 bases, leaving 16 bases between them. CDR1 is SGHNT, CDR2 YYREEE, per germline (reference sequence). CDR3 DNA sequence: TGTGCCAGCAGCTCCGGGACCCTGAGGCCCTCTGGGGCCAACGTCCTGACTTTC. Encoded protein: CASSSGTLRPSGANVLTF. Supplemented by reference TRBV5-4 and TRBJ2-6, the full variable domain reads ETGVTQSPTHLIKTRGQQVTLRCSSQSGHNTVSWYQQALGQGPQFIFQYYREEENGRGNFPPRFSGLQFPNYSSELNVNALELDDSALYLCASSSGTLRPSGANVLTFGAGSRLTVL.

To note about this clone: At the DNA level, this CDR3 is encoded by other sequences in the same sample as well. The J gene is TRBJ2-6, the V gene TRBV10-3; TRBD1 agrees at 8 bases. V shed 2 bases and J 0 bases; nucleotides not matched to a gene: 3. The germline V gene has CDR1 ENHRY and CDR2 SYGVKD. The CDR3 covers 17 residues. This CDR3 is CAISEGTGSSGANVLTF. Written as DNA, the CDR3 is TGTGCCATCAGTGAGGGGACAGGAAGCTCTGGGGCCAACGTCCTGACTTTC.

The V gene is TRBV9, the J gene TRBJ1-2, with D tentatively TRBD1 (5 bases). The CDR3 has 16 residues. CDR1 is SGDLS and CDR2 is YYNGEE in the germline V gene. With 3 bases removed from V and 0 bases from J, the gap between germline ends came to 15 bases. The CDR3 DNA reads TGTGCCAGCAGCGCAAGTCCAGGGAGAGCTAACTATGGCTACACCTTC. This codes for CASSASPGRANYGYTF.

Written as DNA, the CDR3 is TGCAGCGTTGACAGAGAGACCCAGTACTTC. Amino acid sequence: CSVDRETQYF. This chain connects TRBV29-1 to TRBJ2-5; D unresolved. The ends were cut back, 3 bases at V and 4 bases at J, with 3 bases in the middle. The CDR3 length is 10 residues. Germline V gene data show CDR1 as SQVTM and CDR2 as ANQGSEA.

This chain joins TRBV5-1 and TRBJ2-1, with TRBD2 matching 14 bases. The J segment lost 7 bases and the V segment lost 3 bases, leaving 3 bases of the junction unmatched. Germline V gene sequence: CDR1 SGHRS, CDR2 YFSETQ. The length of the CDR3 is 15 residues. DNA of the CDR3: TGCGCCAGCAGCTCGACTAGCGGGGGGGATAATGAGCAGTTCTTC. Translation: CASSSTSGGDNEQFF.

The chain combines TRBV7-6 with TRBJ1-1; D not resolved. Trimming took off 2 bases at V and 1 base at J, with 5 bases between the two ends. Germline CDR1 reads SGHVS; CDR2 reads FNYEAQ. The CDR3 runs to 13 residues. In nucleotides, the CDR3 is TGTGCCAGCAGCTTATGGGGGAACACTGAAGCTTTCTTT. This gives the protein CASSLWGNTEAFF.

The table lists this clone with a few counts. J is TRBJ2-7 and V is TRBV25-1, with 7 bases fitting TRBD1. The CDR3 loop spans 16 amino acids. The germline CDR1 and CDR2 sequences are MGHDK and SYGVNS. J lost 3 bases, V lost 0 bases, and 8 bases had no gene match. The CDR3, as DNA: TGTGCCAGCAGTGAATATAAGGGACAGCAAATCTACGAGCAGTACTTC. Translated: CASSEYKGQQIYEQYF.